The following is a TCR beta chain sequence with its context. No antigen is known for it. Produced via immunoSEQ multiplex PCR; TCRdb's table is partial and in-frame only. The repertoire holds hundreds of thousands of clones, with about nine tenths as singletons. Germline CDR1 is SGHNT and CDR2 is YYREEE (reference sequence). V dropped 0 bases and J dropped 8 bases, with 14 bases sitting between them. The CDR3 extends over 14 amino acids. The data were taken from a study of Ad26.COV2.S vaccination and SARS-CoV-2 variants. Study-wide context: The vaccine Ad26.COV2.S was put into the muscle once, or twice with 56 days between. General study findings and limits: Vaccinated individuals (as opposed to placebo recipients) had higher spike-specific TCR breadth. Measurements of TCR breadth and depth may have given underestimates of the total T cell responses.

The treatment: about 20 received Ad26.COV2.S at low or high dose, single or two shots; 5 received placebo; per-sample allocation not given. The study sampled participants on day 63 after the first vaccine or placebo injection. Donor was an adult aged 18-55 years in Boston. The starting material was peripheral blood, obtained in a trial of Ad26.COV2.S vaccine versus placebo. The clonotype comes from a person between 18 and 59 years old who received the Ad26.COV2.S COVID-19 vaccine or a placebo. The chain couples TRBV5-4 to TRBJ1-2; the D is unclear. Written as DNA, the CDR3 is TGTGCCAGCAGCTTGGAGATGGGAGTACGCGGCTACACCTTC. Protein product: CASSLEMGVRGYTF.